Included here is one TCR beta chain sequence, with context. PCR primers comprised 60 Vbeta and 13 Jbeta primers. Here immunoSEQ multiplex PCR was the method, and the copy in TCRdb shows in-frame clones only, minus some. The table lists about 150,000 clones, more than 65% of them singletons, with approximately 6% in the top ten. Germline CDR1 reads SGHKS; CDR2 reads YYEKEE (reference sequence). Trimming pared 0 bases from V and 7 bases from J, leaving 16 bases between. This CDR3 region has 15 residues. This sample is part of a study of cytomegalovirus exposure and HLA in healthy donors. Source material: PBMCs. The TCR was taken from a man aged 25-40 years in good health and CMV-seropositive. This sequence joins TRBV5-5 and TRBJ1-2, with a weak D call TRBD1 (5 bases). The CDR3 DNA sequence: TGTGCCAGCAGCTTGGAAGGTCGGGGGTTCAGTGGCTACACCTTC. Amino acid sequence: CASSLEGRGFSGYTF.